Presented here are 31 T cell receptor beta chains from one specimen sequenced in a study of blood T cell repertoires in COVID-19. Profiled with immunoSEQ multiplex PCR; TCRdb holds only in-frame clones, not every one. The sample holds 90,000 to 110,000 clones, over 80% seen once. The sequenced sample was peripheral blood. The receptors stem from a human donor in a cohort sampled during active COVID-19.

V is TRBV6-5 and J is TRBJ2-5; 8 bases match TRBD2. This CDR3 has 15 amino acids. Trimming at V came to 0 bases and at J to 2 bases, leaving 2 bases not matched to a gene. Per the germline V gene, CDR1 is MNHEY and CDR2 is SVGAGI. CDR3 DNA: TGTGCCAGCAGTTACTCGATAGCGGGGCAAGAGACCCAGTACTTC. Protein product: CASSYSIAGQETQYF.

The CDR3 here is CASSLQRGPGNEQFF. The CDR3, as DNA: TGTGCCAGCAGCCTCCAGAGGGGGCCGGGGAATGAGCAGTTCTTC. This sequence joins TRBV11-2 and TRBJ2-1, with TRBD1 identical over 7 bases. V lost 5 bases and J lost 7; bases outside the gene matches: 11. The CDR3 contains 15 residues. Germline V gives CDR1 SGHAT, CDR2 FQNNGV.

The chain employs TRBV6-1 and TRBJ2-4, with D tentatively TRBD1 (6 bases). Germline V gene sequence: CDR1 MNHNS, CDR2 SASEGT. The CDR3 length is 14 residues. The V end was cut by 2 bases, the J end by 7 bases, with 12 bases between. The CDR3 spells CASSEPGQANIQYF. DNA for the CDR3: TGTGCCAGCAGTGAACCGGGACAAGCGAACATTCAGTACTTC.

The chain carries TRBV7-2 and TRBJ2-2; 9 bases agree with TRBD2. The CDR3 loop spans 18 amino acids. Unmatched junction bases numbered 16, after V lost 5 bases and J lost 6 bases. From germline, CDR1 is SGHTA and CDR2 FQGNSA. The CDR3 here is CASSPKTLPAGGPGELFF. Written as DNA, the CDR3 is TGTGCCAGCAGCCCTAAAACCCTCCCAGCGGGGGGCCCCGGGGAGCTGTTTTTT.

The V and J genes are TRBV14 and TRBJ2-1; 13 nucleotides match TRBD2. V lost 1 base, J lost 6 bases, and 6 bases stayed unmatched. The CDR3 runs to 17 residues. In germline, CDR1 is SGHDN, CDR2 FVKESK. The DNA of the CDR3 is TGTGCCAGCAGCCAAGTGCGTACTAGCGGGGGGGCCAATGAGCAGTTCTTC. This gives the protein CASSQVRTSGGANEQFF.

This CDR3 reads CASSQNSPMGNTIYF. The CDR3 DNA sequence: TGTGCCAGCAGTCAAAACAGCCCAATGGGAAACACCATATATTTT. The J gene is TRBJ1-3, the V gene TRBV6-5, with unresolved D. Deletions cut 5 bases from V and 4 bases from J, with 15 bases between. The CDR3 sequence is 15 residues long. CDR1 and CDR2 from the germline V gene are MNHEY and SVGAGI.

The chain has TRBV12-3 or TRBV12-4 and TRBJ1-2, with D possibly TRBD1 on 5 matching bases. The V gene lost 3 bases and the J gene lost 8 bases, with 10 bases spanning the gap. This CDR3 has 12 amino acids. CDR3 nucleotides: TGTGCCAGCAGTTTGGGGTCAGGGGGCTACACCTTC. This encodes CASSLGSGGYTF.

The CDR3 nucleotides read TGTGCCAGCAGCCTTTGGAGTGGTAGCATTGCTGAAGCTTTCTTT. Residues: CASSLWSGSIAEAFF. The genes are TRBV14 and TRBJ1-1, with D hard to call. CDR3 size: 15 residues. The V and J ends lost 4 bases and 6 bases respectively, with 18 bases between them. CDR1 SGHDN and CDR2 FVKESK come from the germline V gene.

The chain is built from TRBV7-3 and TRBJ2-2, with a tentative D call TRBD2 (6 bases). The V gene's germline CDR1 is SGHTA and CDR2 FQGTGA. With 2 bases removed from V and 1 base from J, the gap between germline ends came to 11 bases. This CDR3 contains 16 residues. The CDR3 sequence is CASSLGGARNTGELFF. The CDR3 nucleotides read TGTGCCAGCAGCTTAGGCGGGGCGAGGAACACCGGGGAGCTGTTTTTT.

V and J are TRBV6-2 or TRBV6-3 and TRBJ2-1, with 15 bases matching TRBD2. The CDR3 runs to 16 residues. The V gene end was trimmed by 5 bases and the J gene end by 8 bases; junction bases not matched to a gene: 7. Germline V gene lookup returns CDR1 MNHEY and CDR2 SVGEGT. The CDR3 DNA is TGTGCCAGCAGTGGACTAGCGGGAGGGTTGAGGTATGAGCAGTTCTTC. Its translation is CASSGLAGGLRYEQFF.

The chain employs TRBV11-2 and TRBJ2-1, with no clear D. This CDR3 has 16 residues. V gave up 0 bases and J gave up 0 bases, with 9 bases separating them. Germline loops: CDR1 SGHAT, CDR2 FQNNGV. The DNA for the CDR3 is TGTGCCAGCAGCTTAGATCGCGGAAACTCCTACAATGAGCAGTTCTTC. Translated, it gives CASSLDRGNSYNEQFF.

This chain links TRBV7-9 with TRBJ2-7, with D maybe TRBD2 (6 bases). Germline CDR1 reads SEHNR; CDR2 reads FQNEAQ (reference sequence). The CDR3 loop spans 18 amino acids. V lost 1 base to trimming and J lost 0 bases, with 19 bases between them. The CDR3 reads CASSLVGSGGKTSYEQYF. The CDR3 bases are TGTGCCAGCAGCTTAGTCGGGAGTGGCGGGAAAACCTCCTACGAGCAGTACTTC.

The V gene is TRBV28, the J gene TRBJ1-2, with a possible D match to TRBD1 (5 bases). Deletions cut 1 base from V and 0 bases from J, with 21 bases between. The CDR3 is made up of 19 amino acids. The germline V gene encodes CDR1 MDHEN and CDR2 SYDVKM. CDR3 coding DNA: TGTGCCAGCAGTTTATTCGACGTGGGGGAGGGAGAAGCTAACTATGGCTACACCTTC. Its translation: CASSLFDVGEGEANYGYTF.

This chain joins TRBV7-6 and TRBJ2-2, with a possible D match to TRBD2 (6 bases). V lost 1 base and J 5 bases, leaving 14 bases between the germline ends. The CDR3 consists of 16 residues. Germline values: CDR1 SGHVS, CDR2 FNYEAQ. CDR3 nucleotides: TGTGCCAGCAGCTTAGTAATCCGCGGGGAAACCGGGGAGCTGTTTTTT. It specifies CASSLVIRGETGELFF.

The CDR3 spells CASSRTGGAGANVLTF. DNA for the CDR3: TGTGCCAGCAGCCGAACAGGGGGCGCTGGGGCCAACGTCCTGACTTTC. This sequence joins TRBV11-3 and TRBJ2-6; TRBD1 agrees at 9 bases. Unmatched junction bases numbered 4, after V lost 5 bases and J lost 2 bases. CDR1 is SGHNT, CDR2 YENEEA, per germline. The CDR3 loop spans 16 amino acids.

V usage is TRBV19 and J usage is TRBJ2-7; 12 nucleotides line up with TRBD1. CDR3 length: 13 amino acids. Germline V CDR1 and CDR2: LNHDA, SQIVND (reference sequence). Germline trimming cut 8 bases from V and 7 bases from J; bases unmatched to any gene: 6. Here the CDR3 reads CASGGQGAGEQYF. The CDR3 coding sequence is TGTGCCAGTGGGGGACAGGGGGCGGGAGAGCAGTACTTC.

This chain connects TRBV25-1 to TRBJ1-3; TRBD1 agrees at 9 bases. CDR3 length equals 15 residues. CDR1 MGHDK and CDR2 SYGVNS come from the germline V gene. The V and J ends lost 6 bases and 3 bases, in that order; junction bases with no gene match: 6. The chain's CDR3 is CASSLTGGGGNTIYF. CDR3 DNA: TGTGCCAGCAGCCTCACAGGGGGCGGTGGAAACACCATATATTTT.

The V gene is TRBV6-2 or TRBV6-3, the J gene TRBJ1-2; D is possibly TRBD1 (6 bases). The germline V and J ends were trimmed by 6 bases and 4 bases, with 12 bases remaining between them. In germline, CDR1 is MNHEY, CDR2 SVGEGT. The CDR3 spans 13 residues. The CDR3 DNA reads TGTGCCAGCAGCCCGACAGGAGTCTATGGCTACACCTTC. Its translation: CASSPTGVYGYTF.

The chain is built from TRBV12-3 or TRBV12-4 and TRBJ2-7; possibly TRBD2 for D (5 bases). This CDR3 contains 13 residues. Trimming left V 2 bases short and J 2 bases short, with 7 bases between. CDR3 nucleotides: TGTGCCAGCAGTTTACCCGGGGCCTACGAGCAGTACTTC. It yields the protein CASSLPGAYEQYF.

The gene calls are TRBV2 and TRBJ2-1, with D possibly TRBD1 on 6 matching bases. V gave up 9 bases and J gave up 4 bases, with 13 bases separating them. There are 13 residues in the CDR3. Germline V gene lookup returns CDR1 SNHLY and CDR2 FYNNEI. The CDR3 sequence: CASGQLLYNEQFF. In DNA, the CDR3 is TGTGCCAGTGGACAGTTATTGTACAATGAGCAGTTCTTC.

The rearrangement uses TRBV5-6 and TRBJ2-5; weak D call: TRBD2 (5 bases). The CDR3 is made up of 14 amino acids. Germline loops: CDR1 SGHDT, CDR2 YYEEEE. V was shortened by 4 bases and J by 2 bases, with 12 bases between the two germline ends. CDR3 coding DNA: TGTGCCAGCAGCCGCGGGCAGGTACAAGAGACCCAGTACTTC. This sequence encodes CASSRGQVQETQYF.

The chain links TRBV7-2 to TRBJ1-1; 10 bases map to TRBD1. The CDR3 sequence is 14 residues long. Germline V gene data show CDR1 as SGHTA and CDR2 as FQGNSA. The trim removed 5 bases at V and 11 bases at J, leaving 11 bases unmatched. The CDR3 loop reads CASSPLGTGAGAFF. The CDR3 DNA follows: TGTGCCAGCAGCCCGCTAGGGACAGGGGCTGGGGCTTTCTTT.

This chain connects TRBV7-9 to TRBJ2-3, with 11 bases lining up with TRBD1. V gave up 5 bases and J gave up 5 bases; unmatched junction bases: 9. This CDR3 is 16 amino acids long. Germline CDR1 is SEHNR and CDR2 is FQNEAQ (reference sequence). The CDR3 DNA reads TGTGCCAGCAGCGCCGGCGGGACAGGGGGTCGAGATACGCAGTATTTT. This sequence encodes CASSAGGTGGRDTQYF.

The chain has TRBV25-1 and TRBJ2-2; D is possibly TRBD2 (6 bases). Germline CDR1 and CDR2: MGHDK and SYGVNS. Between the trimmed V and J ends, which lost 11 bases and 4 bases, there was a span of 11 bases. The CDR3 sequence is 12 residues long. The CDR3 nucleotides are TGTGCCGGAGGGAGTACCACCGGGGAGCTGTTTTTT. Its protein product is CAGGSTTGELFF.

The chain links TRBV13 to TRBJ1-1; D unclear. The germline V and J ends were trimmed by 2 bases and 5 bases, with 6 bases remaining between them. Germline assignment: CDR1 PRHDT and CDR2 FYEKMQ (reference sequence). The CDR3 totals 12 residues. The CDR3 here is CASSLMRTEAFF. The CDR3 DNA follows: TGTGCCAGCAGCTTAATGAGAACTGAAGCTTTCTTT.

The V gene is TRBV5-4, the J gene TRBJ2-5; the match to TRBD2 covers 9 bases. V shed 10 bases, J shed 3 bases, and the junction held 4 bases outside the gene matches. Germline CDR1 and CDR2: SGHNT and YYREEE (reference sequence). The CDR3 extends over 12 amino acids. CDR3 coding DNA: TGTGCCGTACGGACTAGCGAAGAGACCCAGTACTTC. As protein: CAVRTSEETQYF. Using reference TRBV5-4 and TRBJ2-5 for the parts outside the CDR3, the full variable domain is ETGVTQSPTHLIKTRGQQVTLRCSSQSGHNTVSWYQQALGQGPQFIFQYYREEENGRGNFPPRFSGLQFPNYSSELNVNALELDDSALYLCAVRTSEETQYFGPGTRLLVL.

The chain couples TRBV7-6 to TRBJ1-1; a weak D match, TRBD1 (6 bases). V dropped 1 base and J dropped 4 bases, with 19 bases sitting between them. Germline values: CDR1 SGHVS, CDR2 FNYEAQ. This CDR3 comprises 17 residues. In nucleotides, the CDR3 is TGTGCCAGCAGCTTAGGGGGGGCCGGGGGGCAGAGCACTGAAGCTTTCTTT. Translating it yields CASSLGGAGGQSTEAFF.

This chain connects TRBV2 to TRBJ1-2, with TRBD1 matching over 9 bases. V shed 7 bases, J shed 10 bases, and the junction held 10 bases outside the gene matches. CDR3 length equals 13 residues. From germline, CDR1 is SNHLY and CDR2 FYNNEI. This CDR3 reads CASTSGTGLIYTF. CDR3 coding DNA: TGTGCCAGCACTTCCGGGACAGGGCTTATCTACACCTTC.

V is TRBV6-5 and J is TRBJ1-4; 9 bases align to TRBD1. The length of the CDR3 is 12 residues. CDR1 and CDR2 from the germline V gene are MNHEY and SVGAGI. Trimming took 6 bases from V and 11 from J; bases not matched to a gene: 4. CDR3 in DNA: TGTGCCAGCAGAACACAGGGGGCGAAACTGTTTTTT. Its translation is CASRTQGAKLFF.

The CDR3 DNA reads TGCGCCAGCAGCCAAATTCCGGGACAGGAATACTCTGGAAACACCATATATTTT. Amino acids: CASSQIPGQEYSGNTIYF. The rearrangement links TRBV5-1 to TRBJ1-3; TRBD1 matches at 8 bases. This CDR3 has 18 residues. V trimming: 4 bases; J trimming: 0 bases; junction bases outside the gene matches: 12. CDR1 and CDR2 from the germline V gene are SGHRS and YFSETQ.

The chain recombines TRBV6-5 with TRBJ1-6; D ambiguous. CDR1 is MNHEY and CDR2 is SVGAGI in the germline V gene. V lost 10 bases to trimming and J lost 0 bases, with 13 bases between them. The CDR3 spans 15 residues. CDR3 sequence (DNA): TGTGCCACCCAGTACCGGAGCTCCTATAATTCACCCCTCCACTTT. Amino acid sequence: CATQYRSSYNSPLHF.